These T cell receptor beta chains were read from a single sample in a study of CD8+CD57+ T cells in acquired aplastic anemia. TCRdb fed the reads into MiXCR, producing one record per CDR3 protein. The sample yields 150,000 or so distinct CDR3 sequences, under 75% seen once. The material sequenced was sorted CD4+, CD8+, or CD8+CD57+ T cells (not recorded which) from PBMCs. The receptors stem from a human donor in good health. Each CDR3 is given with its conserved first and last residue. A D gene is named only where the DNA matches it firmly. Rows may omit the clone size; those that give it use once, few, many or a size class.

J | D | V | size | DNA | CDR3
TRBJ2-3 | TRBD2 | TRBV20-1 | - | TGCAGTGCTAGTAGGCCGGGGGGGGGAGATACGCAGTATTTT | CSASRPGGGDTQYF
TRBJ1-2 | - | TRBV7-9 | - | TGTGCCAGCAGCACCGAGGGTGGCTATGGCTACACCTTC | CASSTEGGYGYTF
TRBJ2-7 | - | TRBV7-8 | few | TGTGCCAGCAGCTATATGAACGGCTACGAGCAGTACTTC | CASSYMNGYEQYF
TRBJ2-7 | - | TRBV14 | - | TGTGCCAGCAGGCCCGGACTTGCGACCTACGAGCAGTACTTC | CASRPGLATYEQYF
TRBJ2-7 | TRBD1 | TRBV7-9 | few | TGTGCCAGCAGCTCAGAGGGACAGGGGTCAGAGCAGTACTTC | CASSSEGQGSEQYF
TRBJ1-1 | - | TRBV10-3 | - | TGTGCCATCAGTGATTGGCCGATGAACACTGAAGCTTTCTTT | CAISDWPMNTEAFF
TRBJ1-1 | - | TRBV7-9 | many | TGTGCCAGCAGCTTAAATCCAGCCCTGAACACTGAAGCTTTCTTT | CASSLNPALNTEAFF
TRBJ2-7 | - | TRBV5-6 | - | TGTGCCAGCAGCTTGGAACTAGGGGTACTCGCCTACGAGCAGTACTTC | CASSLELGVLAYEQYF
TRBJ2-3 | - | TRBV10-3 | once | TGTGCCATCAGTGGCGGAGTGGGGAGCCTCACAGATACGCAGTATTTT | CAISGGVGSLTDTQYF
TRBJ1-1 | TRBD1 | TRBV29-1 | - | TGCAGCGCCGAAACAGGGGTGAACACTGAAGCTTTCTTT | CSAETGVNTEAFF
TRBJ2-7 | - | TRBV28 | many | TGTGCCAGCAGTGGAAGCAGGTCCACAGACTACGAGCAGTACTTC | CASSGSRSTDYEQYF
TRBJ2-7 | TRBD1 | TRBV5-6 | many | TGTGCCAGCAGCTCCCTCCCCTCGACAGGGGAGTTCGACGAGCAGTACTTC | CASSSLPSTGEFDEQYF
TRBJ1-3 | - | TRBV5-1 | - | TGCGCCAGCAGCTTGGCCCCCATCTCTGGAAACACCATATATTTT | CASSLAPISGNTIYF
TRBJ2-7 | TRBD1 | TRBV6-1 | - | TGTGCCAGCAGTTTCCAGGGGGCGCACGAGCAGTACTTC | CASSFQGAHEQYF
TRBJ2-1 | - | TRBV11-2 | many | TGTGCCAGCAGCTTAGGGGGCTCCTACAATGAGCAGTTCTTC | CASSLGGSYNEQFF
TRBJ1-2 | - | TRBV10-3 | - | TGTGCCAGCAGTGCGCAGGGATTTGGCTACACCTTC | CASSAQGFGYTF
TRBJ2-7 | TRBD2 | TRBV18 | - | TGTGCCAGCTCCCCCTCGACTAGCGGGGAATACGAGCAGTACTTC | CASSPSTSGEYEQYF
TRBJ2-1 | - | TRBV24-1 | - | TGTGCCACCAGTGACCGCACTAGGCGTGAGCAGTTCTTC | CATSDRTRREQFF
TRBJ2-1 | TRBD2 | TRBV29-1 | - | TGCAGCGTTGAAGATCATGTAGCGGGAGGGTTGAATGAGCAGTTCTTC | CSVEDHVAGGLNEQFF
TRBJ2-7 | - | TRBV10-3 | - | TGTGCCATCAGTGGGGGGGCGGGACAGACCCCTATCTCCTACGAGCAGTACTTC | CAISGGAGQTPISYEQYF
TRBJ2-5 | - | TRBV20-1 | - | TGCAGTGCTCCCCCCACCGGGGAGGAGACCCAGTACTTC | CSAPPTGEETQYF
TRBJ1-4 | - | TRBV29-1 | - | TGCAGCGTTGTAAGGGGGGCTAATGAAAAACTGTTTTTT | CSVVRGANEKLFF
TRBJ2-7 | - | TRBV2 | - | TGTGCCAGCAGCACCAAGGCCTACGAGCAGTACTTC | CASSTKAYEQYF
TRBJ2-5 | - | TRBV3-1 | - | TGTGCCAGCAGCTTAGGGCCGTCTGGGGGAGAGACCCAGTACTTC | CASSLGPSGGETQYF
TRBJ2-3 | - | TRBV5-8 | many | TGTGCCAGCAGCCACCCCACAGATACGCAGTATTTT | CASSHPTDTQYF
TRBJ2-7 | - | TRBV2 | - | TGTGCCAGCAGTGAAGCGCAGGGGCCGGCCTACGAGCAGTACTTC | CASSEAQGPAYEQYF
TRBJ1-1 | - | TRBV5-1 | - | TGCGCCAGCAGGGAGGACGAGAGAGCTTTCTTT | CASREDERAFF
TRBJ2-3 | - | TRBV7-3 | - | TGTGCCAGCAGCTTAGCGAGCAGGGGCCCGGATACGCAGTATTTT | CASSLASRGPDTQYF
TRBJ2-7 | - | TRBV20-1 | - | TGCAGTGCTAGGACCCCTCCTAGCTCCTACGAGCAGTACTTC | CSARTPPSSYEQYF
TRBJ2-2 | TRBD2 | TRBV3-1 | - | TGTGCCAGCAGCCAAGACGGCCTAGCGGGAACCACCGGGGAGCTGTTTTTT | CASSQDGLAGTTGELFF
TRBJ1-5 | - | TRBV2 | many | TGTGCCAGCAGACCCAATCCCGGACAGAGCAATCAGCCCCAGCATTTT | CASRPNPGQSNQPQHF
TRBJ2-1 | TRBD2 | TRBV20-1 | many | TGCAGTGCAACCACTAGCGGGAGTAATAATGAGCAGTTCTTC | CSATTSGSNNEQFF
TRBJ1-2 | - | TRBV10-3 | few | TGTGCCATCACCGACCCAGGGAAGGCGGAAGGCTACACCTTC | CAITDPGKAEGYTF
TRBJ1-3 | - | TRBV15 | - | TGTGCCACCAGCAGACCGAACCAGGATAACACCATATATTTT | CATSRPNQDNTIYF
TRBJ2-5 | - | TRBV24-1 | - | TGTGCCACCAGTGATTATAGACTCGGCCAAGAGACCCAGTACTTC | CATSDYRLGQETQYF
TRBJ2-6 | - | TRBV12-3/TRBV12-4 | - | TGTGCCAACTCTGGGGCCAACGTCCTGACTTTC | CANSGANVLTF
TRBJ2-7 | - | TRBV6-6 | - | TGTGCCAGCACCCGCGCGGACTACGAGCAGTACTTC | CASTRADYEQYF
TRBJ1-6 | - | TRBV12-3/TRBV12-4 | - | TGTGCCACAAAAATCTGGGGAGATTCACCCCTCCACTTT | CATKIWGDSPLHF
TRBJ2-7 | - | TRBV12-5 | - | TGTGCTAGTGGTTTGGTTGGCGGGATCGGCGACGAGCAGTACTTC | CASGLVGGIGDEQYF
TRBJ1-4 | - | TRBV4-1 | many | TGCGCCAGCAGCCAAGATTCGTTAGGGTTTAATGAAAAACTGTTTTTT | CASSQDSLGFNEKLFF
TRBJ1-6 | - | TRBV19 | few | TGTGCCAGTAGTCTTTTCCGGGGACCCCTCCACTTT | CASSLFRGPLHF
TRBJ1-1 | - | TRBV5-1 | - | TGCGCCAGCAGCTCAGGAGACCGAAGGGACACTGAAGCTTTCTTT | CASSSGDRRDTEAFF
TRBJ2-1 | TRBD2 | TRBV20-1 | - | TGCAGTGCTAATCGCGGGAGGGCCCCCAATGAGCAGTTCTTC | CSANRGRAPNEQFF
TRBJ2-7 | TRBD2 | TRBV29-1 | many | TGCAGCGTTGACCTTGACTCGTCCGGGGGGAACGAGCAGTACTTC | CSVDLDSSGGNEQYF
TRBJ1-2 | - | TRBV20-1 | - | TGCAGTGCACGAGACCTGGGCGGCTACACCTTC | CSARDLGGYTF
TRBJ2-7 | - | TRBV5-6 | once | TGTGAGTCTAGTGGGGGGTCCTACGAGCAGTACTTC | CESSGGSYEQYF
TRBJ2-7 | - | TRBV9 | - | TGTGCCAGCAGCGTAGGGGCCAGGAGGGACGAAGAGCAGTACTTC | CASSVGARRDEEQYF
TRBJ2-3 | - | TRBV4-2 | few | TGTGCCAGCAGCCCCAGAGCCCTTGGCAGCACAGATACGCAGTATTTT | CASSPRALGSTDTQYF
TRBJ1-1 | - | TRBV10-2 | - | TGCGCCAGCAATCCCTCCCGGGAAGGAGAAGCTTTCTTT | CASNPSREGEAFF
TRBJ1-1 | - | TRBV12-3/TRBV12-4 | once | TGTGCCAGCAGTTTATCGGCAGGGGAAAACACTGAAGCTTTCTTT | CASSLSAGENTEAFF
TRBJ1-5 | TRBD1 | TRBV9 | many | TGTGCCAGCAGCCCCACCGGGACAGGGTATCAGCCCCAGCATTTT | CASSPTGTGYQPQHF
TRBJ2-7 | - | TRBV20-1 | few | TGCAGTGCTAGAGATTGGCGGGTTGCGTACGAGCAGTACTTC | CSARDWRVAYEQYF
TRBJ1-2 | TRBD1 | TRBV7-8 | once | TGTGCCAGCAGCCTCGAGGGACAGATAAGGTATGGCTACACCTTC | CASSLEGQIRYGYTF
TRBJ2-1 | - | TRBV9 | - | TGTGCCAGCAGCGCGACCGGGACCCATCACAATGAGCAGTTCTTC | CASSATGTHHNEQFF
TRBJ1-5 | - | TRBV10-3 | - | TGTGCCATCAAGTCCGGGGTGGACAATCAGCCCCAGCATTTT | CAIKSGVDNQPQHF
TRBJ1-1 | - | TRBV14 | - | TGTGCCAGCAGCCAATGGGGGGAAAACACTGAAGCTTTCTTT | CASSQWGENTEAFF
TRBJ1-6 | - | TRBV7-8 | - | TGTGCCAGCAGCTTAAAAGGGCGCGCGTCCTATAATTCACCCCTCCGCTTT | CASSLKGRASYNSPLRF